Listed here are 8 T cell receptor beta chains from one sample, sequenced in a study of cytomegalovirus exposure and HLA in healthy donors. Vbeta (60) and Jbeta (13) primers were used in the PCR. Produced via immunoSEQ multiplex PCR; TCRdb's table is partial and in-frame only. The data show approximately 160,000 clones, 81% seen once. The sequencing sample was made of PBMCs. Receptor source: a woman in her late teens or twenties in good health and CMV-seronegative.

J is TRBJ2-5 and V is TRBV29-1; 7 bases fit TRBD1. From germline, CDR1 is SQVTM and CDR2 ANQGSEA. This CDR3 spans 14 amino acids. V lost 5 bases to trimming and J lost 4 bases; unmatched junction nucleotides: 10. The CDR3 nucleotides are TGCAGCGTTCGCGGACAGGTCGGTCGAGAGACCCAGTACTTC. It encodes CSVRGQVGRETQYF.

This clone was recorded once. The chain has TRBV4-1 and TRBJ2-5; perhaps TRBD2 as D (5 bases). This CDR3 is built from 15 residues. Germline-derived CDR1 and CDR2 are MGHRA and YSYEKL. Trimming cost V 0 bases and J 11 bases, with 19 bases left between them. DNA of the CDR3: TGCGCCAGCAGCCAAGATCCACAAGACCCTTGGGAGCAGTACTTC. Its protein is CASSQDPQDPWEQYF.

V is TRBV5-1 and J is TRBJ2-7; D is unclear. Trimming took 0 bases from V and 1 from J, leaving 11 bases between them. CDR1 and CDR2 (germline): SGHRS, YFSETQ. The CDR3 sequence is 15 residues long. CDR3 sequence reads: CASSLAFPGSYEQYF. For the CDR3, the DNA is TGCGCCAGCAGCTTGGCGTTTCCCGGGTCCTACGAGCAGTACTTC.

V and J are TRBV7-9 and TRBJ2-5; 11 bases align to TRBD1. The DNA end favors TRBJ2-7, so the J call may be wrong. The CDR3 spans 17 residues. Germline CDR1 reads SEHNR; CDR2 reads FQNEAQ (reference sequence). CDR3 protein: CASTKTRPGQGVYEQYF. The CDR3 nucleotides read TGTGCCAGCACCAAAACCCGACCGGGACAGGGGGTTTACGAGCAGTACTTC.

The CDR3 is CASSQAPSGPLSSYNEQFF. CDR3 sequence (DNA): TGCGCCAGCAGCCAAGCCCCTAGCGGCCCTCTGAGCTCCTACAATGAGCAGTTCTTC. The chain recombines TRBV4-1 with TRBJ2-1; the match to TRBD2 covers 7 bases. The CDR3 contains 19 residues. The V gene's germline CDR1 is MGHRA and CDR2 YSYEKL. Unmatched junction bases numbered 12, after V lost 1 base and J lost 0 bases.

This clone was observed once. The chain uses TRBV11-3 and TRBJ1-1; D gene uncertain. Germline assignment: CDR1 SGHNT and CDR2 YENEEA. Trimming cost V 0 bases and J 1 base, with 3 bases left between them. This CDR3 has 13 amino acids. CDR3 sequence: CASSLDKNTEAFF. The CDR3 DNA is TGTGCCAGCAGCTTAGACAAGAACACTGAAGCTTTCTTT.

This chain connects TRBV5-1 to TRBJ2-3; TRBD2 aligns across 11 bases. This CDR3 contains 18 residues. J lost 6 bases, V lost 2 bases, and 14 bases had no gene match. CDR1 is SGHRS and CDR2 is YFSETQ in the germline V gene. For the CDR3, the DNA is TGCGCCAGCAGCTTTTTAGTGGCTAGCGGGGGGTCCACGGATACGCAGTATTTT. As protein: CASSFLVASGGSTDTQYF.

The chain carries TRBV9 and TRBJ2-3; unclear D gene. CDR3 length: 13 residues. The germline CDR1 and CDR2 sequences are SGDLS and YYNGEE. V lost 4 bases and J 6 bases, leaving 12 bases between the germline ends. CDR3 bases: TGTGCCAGCAGCCAACTGAGGTCCGATACGCAGTATTTT. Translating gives CASSQLRSDTQYF.